This T cell receptor (beta chain) came from a study of blood T cells in healthy people across ages. Trimming shortened V by 0 bases and J by 7 bases, and 15 bases separated the two germline ends. The CDR3 totals 15 residues. The germline CDR1 and CDR2 sequences are SGHDN and FVKESK. Primed by a sample-barcoded 5' primer and a J-beta primer mix, a second PCR proceeded for 7 to 11 cycles. In TCRdb, the 5' RACE reads were re-called with MiXCR into one record per CDR3 protein. The data contain over a million distinct CDR3 sequences, around 25% of them singletons. These data were also reused for a study on T cells of mothers and their children.

This receptor was obtained from a girl aged 2 to 10 in good health. The genes are TRBV14 and TRBJ1-2; possibly TRBD1 for D (5 bases). Sequenced material: blood. The CDR3, as DNA: TGTGCCAGCAGCCAAGATTTGGTAGGGGCTTCTGGCTACACCTTC. This translates into CASSQDLVGASGYTF.